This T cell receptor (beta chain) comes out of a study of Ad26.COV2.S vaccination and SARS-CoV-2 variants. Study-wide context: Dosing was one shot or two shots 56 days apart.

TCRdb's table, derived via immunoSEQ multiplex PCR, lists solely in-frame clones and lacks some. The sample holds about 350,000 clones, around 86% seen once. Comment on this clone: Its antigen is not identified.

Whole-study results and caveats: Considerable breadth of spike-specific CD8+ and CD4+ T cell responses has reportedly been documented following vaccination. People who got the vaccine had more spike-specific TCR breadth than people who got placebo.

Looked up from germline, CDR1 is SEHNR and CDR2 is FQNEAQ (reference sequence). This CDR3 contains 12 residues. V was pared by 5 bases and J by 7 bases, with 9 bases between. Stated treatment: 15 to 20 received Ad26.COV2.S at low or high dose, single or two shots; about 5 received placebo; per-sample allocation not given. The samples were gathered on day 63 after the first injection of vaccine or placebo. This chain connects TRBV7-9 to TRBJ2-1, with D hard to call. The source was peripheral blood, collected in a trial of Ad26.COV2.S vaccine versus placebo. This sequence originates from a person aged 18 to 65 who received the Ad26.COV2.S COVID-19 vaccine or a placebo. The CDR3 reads CASSPDGNEQFF. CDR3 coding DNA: TGTGCCAGCAGCCCGGACGGGAATGAGCAGTTCTTC.